This T cell receptor beta chain was sequenced in a study of T cell responses to AZD1222 COVID-19 vaccine. Findings and limits, study-wide: Donors, mostly white British, included more females; clonal diversity was possibly underestimated. Vaccine-associated CD4 TCRs ranged over spike, dominating at 160-218 and 743-854.

Germline loops: CDR1 SGHRS, CDR2 YFSETQ. CDR3 length: 12 residues. The V segment lost 4 bases and the J segment 14 bases; nucleotides outside the gene matches: 5. Repertoires were generated with immunoSEQ multiplex PCR, while TCRdb's copy carries only in-frame clones and drops some. This repertoire shows more than 150,000 clones, around 90% found once; its top ten account for 0.49%. Comments on this clone: The target antigen is unknown.

The sequenced sample was peripheral blood, obtained on day 0 of AZD1222 vaccination. The receptor was derived from an adult in good health. This chain joins TRBV5-1 and TRBJ2-3; 12 bases align to TRBD2. This CDR3 reads CASSIGLAGRYF. The CDR3 nucleotides are TGCGCCAGCAGCATCGGACTAGCGGGACGGTATTTT.